The 32 T cell receptor beta chains below all came from one sample that was sequenced in a study of cytomegalovirus exposure and HLA in healthy donors. Amplification used 60 Vbeta primers and 13 Jbeta primers. TCRdb's copy holds only in-frame clones and misses some; the assay was immunoSEQ multiplex PCR. The sample lists approximately 160,000 clones, 55% to 70% occurring once. Source material: PBMCs. These receptor sequences come from a woman aged 25 to 39 in good health and CMV-seropositive.

This chain joins TRBV19 and TRBJ2-3; a weak D match, TRBD1 (6 bases). Germline V gives CDR1 LNHDA, CDR2 SQIVND (reference sequence). The CDR3 is 13 residues long. Trimming took off 9 bases at V and 4 bases at J, with 14 bases between the two ends. Here the CDR3 reads CASSGQVSDTQYF. The CDR3 region has the DNA TGTGCCAGCTCGGGACAAGTCTCAGATACGCAGTATTTT.

This chain uses TRBV5-6 with TRBJ1-1, with 7 bases lining up with TRBD1. The CDR3 extends over 13 amino acids. CDR1 and CDR2 (germline): SGHDT, YYEEEE. V lost 7 bases, J lost 0 bases, and 3 bases stayed unmatched. The CDR3 protein is CASAGQLNTEAFF. The CDR3 coding sequence is TGTGCCAGCGCGGGACAGTTGAACACTGAAGCTTTCTTT.

This clone was detected a few times. Other nucleotide sequences in the sample specify the same CDR3. This rearrangement joins TRBV20-1 to TRBJ2-1; D gene unclear. In germline, CDR1 is DFQATT, CDR2 SNEGSKA (reference sequence). Trimming took off 2 bases at V and 6 bases at J, with 5 bases between the two ends. CDR3 length: 11 residues. The CDR3 sequence is CSARQVNEQFF. The CDR3 DNA reads as TGCAGTGCTAGACAGGTCAATGAGCAGTTCTTC.

The V gene is TRBV19, the J gene TRBJ2-7; D may be TRBD1 (7 bases). V lost 5 bases to trimming and J lost 4 bases, with 15 bases between them. The CDR3 is made up of 14 amino acids. Germline V gene lookup returns CDR1 LNHDA and CDR2 SQIVND (reference sequence). CDR3 amino acids: CASSLTGTPYEQYF. Written as DNA, the CDR3 is TGTGCCAGTAGTTTGACAGGGACTCCTTACGAGCAGTACTTC.

The chain is built from TRBV5-6 and TRBJ2-2; D might be TRBD1 (5 bases). From germline, CDR1 is SGHDT and CDR2 YYEEEE. The CDR3 runs to 15 residues. V gave up 4 bases and J gave up 4 bases, with 14 bases separating them. CDR3 nucleotide sequence: TGTGCCAGCAGCCTTATTGACAGCTCCACCGGGGAGCTGTTTTTT. Its translation is CASSLIDSSTGELFF.

This chain links TRBV6-6 with TRBJ2-1; 11 nucleotides agree with TRBD2. The CDR3 covers 15 residues. Germline CDR1 MNHNY, CDR2 SVGAGI (reference sequence). V gave up 5 bases and J gave up 4 bases; unmatched junction bases: 4. The CDR3 reads CASSITSGGYNEQFF. DNA of the CDR3: TGTGCCAGCAGTATTACTAGCGGGGGTTACAATGAGCAGTTCTTC.

The count of this clone is one. The CDR3 sequence is CAERLAGGV. CDR3 coding DNA: TGTGCCGAAAGACTAGCGGGAGGGGTC. The rearrangement joins TRBV10-3 to TRBJ2-7, with TRBD2 identical over 14 bases. CDR3 length equals 9 residues. Germline V lookup: CDR1 ENHRY, CDR2 SYGVKD.

The chain recombines TRBV7-3 with TRBJ2-2; maybe TRBD2 (7 bases). Germline values: CDR1 SGHTA, CDR2 FQGTGA. CDR3 length: 16 residues. V gave up 6 bases and J gave up 7 bases, with 21 bases separating them. CDR3 nucleotide sequence: TGTGCCAGCAGTTCTCAGGGGCCGGGGGGCGGCGGGGAGCTGTTTTTT. It codes for CASSSQGPGGGGELFF. Filled out from reference TRBV7-3 and TRBJ2-2, the complete variable domain reads GAGVSQTPSNKVTEKGKYVELRCDPISGHTALYWYRQSLGQGPEFLIYFQGTGAADDSGLPNDRFFAVRPEGSVSTLKIQRTERGDSAVYLCASSSQGPGGGGELFFGEGSRLTVL.

Regarding this clone: The junction and the germline gene differ at one end; a read error may be behind it. The V gene is TRBV5-1, the J gene TRBJ2-1; the match to TRBD1 covers 7 bases. Per the germline V gene, CDR1 is SGHRS and CDR2 is YFSETQ. The CDR3 is made up of 13 amino acids. The CDR3 loop reads CASSLAETGSLLF. CDR3 DNA sequence: TGCGCCAGCAGCTTGGCCGAGACAGGGTCTCTCCTCTTC.

This clone was seen a single time. The chain couples TRBV4-2 to TRBJ2-5, with TRBD1 identical over 9 bases. The germline gives CDR1 LGHNA, CDR2 YNFKEQ. This CDR3 has 15 amino acids. V lost 4 bases, J lost 5 bases, and 8 bases stayed unmatched. CDR3 sequence reads: CASSPGTGSRETQYF. CDR3 DNA sequence: TGTGCCAGCAGCCCTGGGACAGGGAGTCGGGAGACCCAGTACTTC.

The chain combines TRBV4-1 with TRBJ2-5, with D unresolved. V lost 1 base to trimming and J lost 10 bases, with 13 bases between them. Per the germline V gene, CDR1 is MGHRA and CDR2 is YSYEKL. The CDR3 loop spans 13 amino acids. This chain's CDR3 is CASSQVANYDQYF. CDR3 DNA: TGCGCCAGCAGCCAAGTCGCCAACTACGACCAGTACTTC.

The V gene is TRBV4-2, the J gene TRBJ1-4; weak D call: TRBD1 (5 bases). The CDR3 is 15 residues long. Germline values: CDR1 LGHNA, CDR2 YNFKEQ. V gave up 1 base and J gave up 6 bases, with 12 bases separating them. As DNA, the CDR3 is TGTGCCAGCAGCCAAGCGCTTTCGGGGGATGAAAAACTGTTTTTT. It is translated as CASSQALSGDEKLFF.

This rearrangement joins TRBV7-9 to TRBJ2-1, with D unclear. The CDR3 runs to 13 residues. Germline CDR1 and CDR2: SEHNR and FQNEAQ (reference sequence). V was trimmed by 1 base and J by 4 bases, leaving 5 bases between them. The CDR3 loop reads CASSLGTYNEQFF. As DNA, the CDR3 is TGTGCCAGCAGCTTAGGCACATACAATGAGCAGTTCTTC.

This chain joins TRBV7-9 and TRBJ2-2; no definite D call. The CDR3 is made up of 13 amino acids. From germline, CDR1 is SEHNR and CDR2 FQNEAQ (reference sequence). V lost 5 bases, J lost 6 bases, and 10 bases lay in between. The CDR3 DNA sequence: TGTGCCAGCAGCGATTTAGTAGCCGGGGAGCTGTTTTTT. Translated: CASSDLVAGELFF.

This clone came up a few times. The V and J genes are TRBV11-2 and TRBJ2-7; D is undetermined. The CDR3 spans 15 residues. V was pared by 0 bases and J by 2 bases, with 11 bases between. The germline CDR1 and CDR2 sequences are SGHAT and FQNNGV. The CDR3 bases are TGTGCCAGCAGCTTAGATCGTAATGAGGCCTACGAGCAGTACTTC. It is translated as CASSLDRNEAYEQYF.

On this clone itself: Additional DNA sequences in this sample encode the identical CDR3. The J gene is TRBJ2-5, the V gene TRBV20-1; no clear D gene. CDR1 and CDR2 from the germline V gene are DFQATT and SNEGSKA (reference sequence). The CDR3 totals 11 residues. Trimming removed 6 bases from V and 4 bases from J, with 9 bases in between. CDR3 sequence reads: CSAPDLETQYF. The CDR3 coding sequence is TGCAGTGCACCCGACTTAGAGACCCAGTACTTC.

In DNA form, the CDR3 reads TGTGCCAGCAGTTGGGTTATGGGACAGTCATCTTTCTTT. It translates to CASSWVMGQSSFF. This chain joins TRBV27 and TRBJ1-1; 7 bases match TRBD1. V was pared by 4 bases and J by 12 bases, with 11 bases of the junction left unmatched. Germline loops: CDR1 MNHEY, CDR2 SMNVEV (reference sequence). CDR3 length: 13 residues.

The J gene is TRBJ2-1, the V gene TRBV27; 10 bases are shared with TRBD1. The V gene's germline CDR1 is MNHEY and CDR2 SMNVEV (reference sequence). This CDR3 has 18 residues. V was clipped by 0 bases and J by 3 bases; unmatched bases: 8. The CDR3 loop is CASSLSNKRDRGYNEQFF. DNA of the CDR3: TGTGCCAGCAGTTTATCTAATAAACGGGACAGGGGCTACAATGAGCAGTTCTTC.

This chain uses TRBV28 with TRBJ1-6; D perhaps matches TRBD1 (5 bases). CDR1 is MDHEN, CDR2 SYDVKM, per germline. CDR3 length: 14 amino acids. Deletions cut 5 bases from V and 4 bases from J, with 9 bases between. CDR3 sequence: CASSPGGYNSPLHF. Here the CDR3 DNA reads TGTGCCAGCAGTCCGGGGGGTTATAATTCACCCCTCCACTTT.

This clone has more than one count but fewer than ten. This CDR3 is CASNRLAASYNEQFF. For the CDR3, the DNA is TGTGCCAGCAACCGACTAGCGGCCTCCTACAATGAGCAGTTCTTC. The chain employs TRBV2 and TRBJ2-1, with 9 bases matching TRBD2. CDR1 and CDR2 (germline): SNHLY, FYNNEI. The trim removed 7 bases at V and 0 bases at J, leaving 4 bases unmatched. CDR3 length: 15 residues.

The V and J genes are TRBV14 and TRBJ2-7; 11 bases are a match to TRBD1. Trimming removed 3 bases from V and 3 bases from J; junction bases left unmatched: 1. The CDR3 sequence is 14 residues long. Per the germline V gene, CDR1 is SGHDN and CDR2 is FVKESK. CDR3 sequence reads: CASSHGTGGYEQYF. CDR3 in DNA: TGTGCCAGCAGCCACGGGACAGGGGGCTACGAGCAGTACTTC.

This clone was seen more than once but under ten times. The V call is TRBV6-6, the J call TRBJ2-3; TRBD2 aligns across 8 bases. J was trimmed by 3 bases and V by 6 bases; bases with no gene match: 2. Per germline, CDR1 MNHNY and CDR2 SVGAGI (reference sequence). The CDR3 covers 13 residues. In nucleotides, the CDR3 is TGTGCCAGCAGAAAGCGGGGGACAGATACGCAGTATTTT. Amino acid sequence: CASRKRGTDTQYF.

This clone was detected only once. This chain uses TRBV5-6 with TRBJ1-2; a weak D match, TRBD1 (6 bases). Per germline, CDR1 SGHDT and CDR2 YYEEEE. The length of the CDR3 is 18 residues. Trimming stripped 0 bases from V and 0 bases from J, with 18 bases between. The CDR3 sequence is CASSLGQDVSYTNYGYTF. In DNA, the CDR3 is TGTGCCAGCAGCTTGGGACAGGACGTTTCCTACACTAACTATGGCTACACCTTC.

This clone was counted a few times. The chain recombines TRBV23-1 with TRBJ1-1, with no clear D. TRBV23-1 is reported as an ORF; its role is uncertain. V lost 7 bases and J lost 3, with 15 bases in between. This CDR3 spans 14 amino acids. Here the CDR3 DNA reads TGCGCCAGCACCCGGAGGGCGAGGGACACTGAAGCTTTCTTT. This gives the protein CASTRRARDTEAFF.

The rearrangement joins TRBV6-5 to TRBJ2-3, with a weak D call TRBD1 (6 bases). V gave up 4 bases and J gave up 3 bases, with 17 bases separating them. This CDR3 comprises 16 residues. CDR1 and CDR2 from the germline V gene are MNHEY and SVGAGI. DNA of the CDR3: TGTGCCAGCAGTTTACTTAGGACAGCAGGAACAGATACGCAGTATTTT. This gives the protein CASSLLRTAGTDTQYF.

The genes are TRBV6-5 and TRBJ2-2; D call uncertain. The germline V and J ends were trimmed by 2 bases and 6 bases, with 13 bases remaining between them. This CDR3 comprises 15 residues. In germline, CDR1 is MNHEY, CDR2 SVGAGI. The CDR3 loop is CASSYAQEGPGELFF. For the CDR3, the DNA is TGTGCCAGCAGTTACGCCCAGGAAGGTCCCGGGGAGCTGTTTTTT.

This clone has a handful of counts. The chain carries TRBV7-6 and TRBJ2-7; D is perhaps TRBD1 (6 bases). The ends were cut back, 1 base at V and 3 bases at J, with 13 bases in the middle. CDR3 size: 15 residues. CDR1 and CDR2 (germline): SGHVS, FNYEAQ. CDR3 region: CASSLGQGWIYEQYF. The CDR3 DNA reads TGTGCCAGCAGCTTAGGGCAGGGGTGGATCTACGAGCAGTACTTC.

This clone occurred once. The chain has TRBV4-1 and TRBJ2-5, with TRBD1 matching over 10 bases. The CDR3 is 16 amino acids. The germline V gene encodes CDR1 MGHRA and CDR2 YSYEKL. Unmatched junction bases numbered 8, after V lost 4 bases and J lost 3 bases. The chain's CDR3 is CASSLQPGTGEETQYF. In DNA form, the CDR3 reads TGCGCCAGCAGCCTACAACCCGGGACAGGGGAAGAGACCCAGTACTTC.

The genes are TRBV6-4 and TRBJ1-2, with 7 bases fitting TRBD1. The J segment lost 0 bases and the V segment lost 6 bases, leaving 7 bases of the junction unmatched. The CDR3 spans 15 residues. Per the germline V gene, CDR1 is MRHNA and CDR2 is SNTAGT. The CDR3 bases are TGTGCCAGCAGAAAACAGGGGTTCCCTAACTATGGCTACACCTTC. Amino acids: CASRKQGFPNYGYTF.

The J gene is TRBJ2-7, the V gene TRBV6-5; weak D call: TRBD2 (6 bases). The V and J ends lost 5 bases and 8 bases respectively, with 13 bases between them. Germline V gene lookup returns CDR1 MNHEY and CDR2 SVGAGI. This CDR3 is 12 amino acids long. CDR3 protein: CASSPGGGQQYF. In DNA form, the CDR3 reads TGTGCCAGCAGTCCTGGGGGAGGTCAGCAGTACTTC.

The V gene is TRBV2, the J gene TRBJ1-1, with 7 bases identical to TRBD1. Germline V CDR1 and CDR2: SNHLY, FYNNEI. The ends lost 6 bases at V and 10 bases at J; junction bases unmatched: 8. CDR3 length equals 12 residues. The CDR3 region is CASSFISGGAFF. The CDR3 DNA follows: TGTGCCAGCAGCTTCATCTCAGGGGGAGCTTTCTTT.

V gene TRBV5-1 combines with J gene TRBJ2-2, with 8 nucleotides matching TRBD1. Trimming at V came to 5 bases and at J to 12 bases, leaving 18 bases not matched to a gene. This CDR3 spans 16 amino acids. Germline-derived CDR1 and CDR2 are SGHRS and YFSETQ. CDR3 protein: CASSLSGQVDSTKLFF. For the CDR3, the DNA is TGCGCCAGCAGTTTATCGGGACAGGTGGACTCCACTAAGCTGTTTTTT.